This passage covers 25 T cell receptor beta chains from one sample sequenced in a study of T cell changes during pregnancy in multiple sclerosis. The data were produced by immunoSEQ multiplex PCR, yet TCRdb's version contains in-frame clones alone and is incomplete. The data hold 20,000 to 25,000 clones, with roughly 90% observed a single time. Here the sequenced sample was CD8+ T cells from peripheral blood mononuclear cells, taken in the first trimester of pregnancy. These receptor sequences come from a female donor with multiple sclerosis, enrolled in a pregnancy study.

Worth noting for this clone: Within the sample, other DNA sequences also encode this same CDR3. The rearrangement links TRBV10-3 to TRBJ2-1, with TRBD1 matching 11 bases. Trimming removed 6 bases from V and 7 bases from J; junction bases left unmatched: 2. CDR3 length equals 13 residues. CDR1 and CDR2 (germline): ENHRY, SYGVKD. The CDR3 DNA follows: TGTGCCATCAGGGGACAGGGGGAGAATGAGCAGTTCTTC. As protein: CAIRGQGENEQFF.

V is TRBV5-4 and J is TRBJ2-1; 8 bases fit TRBD2. The germline V gene encodes CDR1 SGHNT and CDR2 YYREEE (reference sequence). Losses at the gene ends were 0 bases for V and 0 bases for J; bases not matched to a gene: 5. CDR3 length: 17 amino acids. The CDR3 coding sequence is TGTGCCAGCAGCTTGGTAGCGGGGTCCGTCTCCTACAATGAGCAGTTCTTC. Protein product: CASSLVAGSVSYNEQFF.

For the CDR3, the DNA is TGTGCCAGCAGTTTATCCCTAGCGGGACGCTTGGAGCAGTTCTTC. The encoded protein is CASSLSLAGRLEQFF. This chain links TRBV27 with TRBJ2-1; 9 positions agree with TRBD2. Germline V CDR1 and CDR2: MNHEY, SMNVEV (reference sequence). The CDR3 extends over 15 amino acids. V lost 0 bases to trimming and J lost 10 bases; unmatched junction nucleotides: 7.

The chain recombines TRBV27 with TRBJ2-7; 7 nucleotides line up with TRBD1. From germline, CDR1 is MNHEY and CDR2 SMNVEV (reference sequence). V gave up 0 bases and J gave up 3 bases; unmatched junction bases: 2. There are 14 residues in the CDR3. CDR3: CASSLSPGGYEQYF. DNA for the CDR3: TGTGCCAGCAGTTTATCCCCAGGGGGCTACGAGCAGTACTTC.

The gene calls are TRBV7-9 and TRBJ2-5, with D possibly TRBD2 on 6 matching bases. Germline V lookup: CDR1 SEHNR, CDR2 FQNEAQ (reference sequence). The CDR3 length is 15 residues. Between the trimmed V and J ends, which lost 0 bases and 5 bases, there was a span of 13 bases. For the CDR3, the DNA is TGTGCCAGCAGCTTAGCAGGGACTCATCGCGAGACCCAGTACTTC. It translates to CASSLAGTHRETQYF.

The chain employs TRBV19 and TRBJ2-7, with 10 bases matching TRBD2. V was pared by 3 bases and J by 11 bases, with 7 bases of the junction left unmatched. Germline CDR1 and CDR2: LNHDA and SQIVND (reference sequence). The CDR3 runs 13 residues. As DNA, the CDR3 is TGTGCCAGTAGTATGAGGCTAGCGGGAGATGAGTACTTC. It translates to CASSMRLAGDEYF.

This clone was observed once. This chain joins TRBV19 and TRBJ2-7; D may be TRBD2 (5 bases). Germline values: CDR1 LNHDA, CDR2 SQIVND (reference sequence). The germline V and J ends were trimmed by 4 bases and 3 bases, with 7 bases remaining between them. The CDR3 runs 12 residues. CDR3 DNA sequence: TGTGCCAGTAGTAGCAGCGGCTACGAGCAGTACTTC. Translated: CASSSSGYEQYF.

This sequence joins TRBV4-2 and TRBJ2-7, with TRBD2 matching over 8 bases. Germline values: CDR1 LGHNA, CDR2 YNFKEQ. Germline trimming cut 1 base from V and 7 bases from J; bases unmatched to any gene: 6. This CDR3 region has 14 residues. DNA for the CDR3: TGTGCCAGCAGCCAAGTTCCGGGGGGGTGGGAGCAGTACTTC. Translation gives CASSQVPGGWEQYF.

The chain uses TRBV5-1 and TRBJ2-2, with D hard to call. V was pared by 1 base and J by 4 bases, with 11 bases between. The length of the CDR3 is 15 residues. In germline, CDR1 is SGHRS, CDR2 YFSETQ. As DNA, the CDR3 is TGCGCCAGCAGCTTGAGTACGGTAGTCACCGGGGAGCTGTTTTTT. Encoded protein: CASSLSTVVTGELFF.

The V call is TRBV9, the J call TRBJ2-3; a possible D gene is TRBD1 (6 bases). V dropped 2 bases and J dropped 5 bases, with 9 bases sitting between them. Germline V gives CDR1 SGDLS, CDR2 YYNGEE. The CDR3 is made up of 13 amino acids. CDR3 in amino acids: CASSVQGLDTQYF. Here the CDR3 DNA reads TGTGCCAGCAGCGTTCAGGGGTTAGATACGCAGTATTTT.

The CDR3 DNA reads as TGCGCCAGCAGCTTGGGGCAGGGGCCCGAAGTAGCGGAGCAGTACTTC. Its protein product is CASSLGQGPEVAEQYF. The genes are TRBV5-1 and TRBJ2-7, with D tentatively TRBD1 (6 bases). Trimming pared 0 bases from V and 7 bases from J, leaving 20 bases between. Germline V gives CDR1 SGHRS, CDR2 YFSETQ. The CDR3 is made up of 16 amino acids.

V and J are TRBV7-2 and TRBJ2-7, with a tentative D call TRBD2 (7 bases). The ends were cut back, 3 bases at V and 6 bases at J, with 12 bases in the middle. The germline V gene has CDR1 SGHTA and CDR2 FQGNSA. The CDR3 has 13 amino acids. The CDR3 is CASSFWGGLEQYF. CDR3 sequence (DNA): TGTGCCAGCAGCTTTTGGGGGGGGCTCGAGCAGTACTTC.

The rearrangement joins TRBV4-3 to TRBJ1-2; TRBD1 agrees at 8 bases. V trimming: 0 bases; J trimming: 5 bases; junction bases outside the gene matches: 14. CDR3 length: 18 residues. Per the germline V gene, CDR1 is LGHNA and CDR2 is YSLEER. This chain's CDR3 is CASSQDLEQGGYPYGYTF. The CDR3 nucleotides read TGCGCCAGCAGCCAAGACCTAGAACAGGGGGGATATCCTTATGGCTACACCTTC.

The rearrangement links TRBV11-1 to TRBJ2-7; 13 nucleotides agree with TRBD2. The CDR3 totals 15 residues. V gave up 5 bases and J gave up 2 bases; unmatched junction bases: 3. Germline assignment: CDR1 SGHAT and CDR2 FQDESV (reference sequence). CDR3 amino acids: CASSIGTSGTYEQYF. Written as DNA, the CDR3 is TGTGCCAGCAGCATAGGGACTAGCGGGACCTACGAGCAGTACTTC.

This chain uses TRBV11-3 with TRBJ1-1, with D uncertain. V was clipped by 4 bases and J by 6 bases, with 12 bases between them. The CDR3 runs 13 residues. Germline CDR1 and CDR2: SGHNT and YENEEA. DNA of the CDR3: TGTGCCAGCAGCTCGGATCCGGGTTCTGAAGCTTTCTTT. This gives the protein CASSSDPGSEAFF.

The V call is TRBV2, the J call TRBJ1-2, with a tentative D call TRBD1 (5 bases). CDR1 and CDR2 (germline): SNHLY, FYNNEI. The CDR3 consists of 15 residues. V lost 3 bases and J 5 bases, leaving 16 bases between the germline ends. The CDR3 here is CASSESGGVSYGYTF. The CDR3 DNA follows: TGTGCCAGCAGTGAGTCAGGAGGGGTGTCATATGGCTACACCTTC.

The J gene is TRBJ2-7, the V gene TRBV11-3, with D possibly matching TRBD2 (6 bases). Germline CDR1 SGHNT, CDR2 YENEEA. Trimming left V 7 bases short and J 0 bases short, with 13 bases between. The CDR3 totals 14 residues. The CDR3 sequence is CASTDVGGSYEQYF. Written as DNA, the CDR3 is TGTGCCAGCACCGACGTCGGGGGCTCCTACGAGCAGTACTTC.

The V gene is TRBV7-2, the J gene TRBJ2-1; 7 bases align to TRBD2. Germline V CDR1 and CDR2: SGHTA, FQGNSA. V lost 1 base and J lost 9; bases outside the gene matches: 9. The CDR3 extends over 15 amino acids. The CDR3: CASSLVSSGIPEQFF. CDR3 nucleotides: TGTGCCAGCAGCTTAGTTTCCAGCGGGATTCCTGAGCAGTTCTTC.

The rearrangement uses TRBV7-6 and TRBJ2-7, with D possibly matching TRBD2 (5 bases). From germline, CDR1 is SGHVS and CDR2 FNYEAQ. V was cut by 5 bases and J by 0 bases, with 8 bases left in between. There are 13 residues in the CDR3. CDR3 in amino acids: CASSLTSSYEQYF. The CDR3 nucleotides are TGTGCCAGCAGCCTCACTAGCTCCTACGAGCAGTACTTC.

The V call is TRBV5-4, the J call TRBJ2-5; no firm D call. CDR1 SGHNT and CDR2 YYREEE come from the germline V gene (reference sequence). This CDR3 spans 14 amino acids. Trimming took 0 bases from V and 2 from J, leaving 8 bases between them. The CDR3 sequence is CASSLVSYQETQYF. The CDR3 nucleotides read TGTGCCAGCAGCTTGGTTTCGTATCAAGAGACCCAGTACTTC. Full variable domain (remainder filled in from reference TRBV5-4 and TRBJ2-5): ETGVTQSPTHLIKTRGQQVTLRCSSQSGHNTVSWYQQALGQGPQFIFQYYREEENGRGNFPPRFSGLQFPNYSSELNVNALELDDSALYLCASSLVSYQETQYFGPGTRLLVL.

Written as DNA, the CDR3 is TGTGCCTGGAGTGCGGGGACAGGGTCTGGAAACACCATATATTTT. This sequence encodes CAWSAGTGSGNTIYF. The chain employs TRBV30 and TRBJ1-3, with 9 positions matching TRBD1. The V segment lost 1 base and the J segment 1 base; nucleotides outside the gene matches: 2. Germline CDR1 and CDR2: GTSNPN and SVGIG (reference sequence). The CDR3 runs to 15 residues.

This chain links TRBV19 with TRBJ2-7, with TRBD1 identical over 10 bases. Germline CDR1 reads LNHDA; CDR2 reads SQIVND (reference sequence). V was clipped by 5 bases and J by 3 bases; unmatched bases: 4. CDR3 length: 14 amino acids. CDR3 loop: CASSWTGGVYEQYF. The DNA for the CDR3 is TGTGCCAGTAGTTGGACAGGGGGTGTCTACGAGCAGTACTTC.

This chain uses TRBV2 with TRBJ2-7; TRBD2 is a possible D gene (6 bases). V dropped 5 bases and J dropped 7 bases, with 21 bases sitting between them. The germline V gene has CDR1 SNHLY and CDR2 FYNNEI. The CDR3 is 15 residues long. The CDR3, as DNA: TGTGCCAGCAGTACGCGGGACGCCTTACAACTGGAGCAGTACTTC. The encoded protein is CASSTRDALQLEQYF.

The chain recombines TRBV28 with TRBJ2-1; a possible D gene is TRBD2 (6 bases). Germline CDR1 MDHEN, CDR2 SYDVKM. Trimming cost V 2 bases and J 4 bases, with 9 bases left between them. The CDR3 has 14 residues. Written as DNA, the CDR3 is TGTGCCAGCAGTTTACCGCGGGATTACAATGAGCAGTTCTTC. This gives the protein CASSLPRDYNEQFF. Full variable domain (outside the CDR3, taken from reference TRBV28 and TRBJ2-1): DVKVTQSSRYLVKRTGEKVFLECVQDMDHENMFWYRQDPGLGLRLIYFSYDVKMKEKGDIPEGYSVSREKKERFSLILESASTNQTSMYLCASSLPRDYNEQFFGPGTRLTVL.

In its sample, this clone was seen once. This chain uses TRBV28 with TRBJ2-3; no reliable D call. Germline V CDR1 and CDR2: MDHEN, SYDVKM. V was clipped by 5 bases and J by 0 bases, with 3 bases between them. This CDR3 is 12 amino acids long. This chain's CDR3 is CASSPSTDTQYF. In DNA, the CDR3 is TGTGCCAGCAGTCCAAGCACAGATACGCAGTATTTT.